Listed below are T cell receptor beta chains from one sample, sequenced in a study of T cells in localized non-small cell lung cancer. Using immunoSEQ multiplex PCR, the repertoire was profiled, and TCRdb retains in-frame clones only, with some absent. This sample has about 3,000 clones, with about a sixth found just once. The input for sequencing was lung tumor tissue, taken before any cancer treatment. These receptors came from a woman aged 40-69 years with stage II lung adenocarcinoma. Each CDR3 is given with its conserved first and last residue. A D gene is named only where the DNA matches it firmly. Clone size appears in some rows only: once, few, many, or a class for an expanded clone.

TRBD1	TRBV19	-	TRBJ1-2	CASSGHSSTGVDDGYTF	TGTGCCAGTAGTGGGCATAGTTCAACAGGGGTTGACGATGGCTACACCTTC
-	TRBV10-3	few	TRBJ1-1	CAISESVDAEAFF	TGTGCCATCAGTGAGAGCGTGGACGCTGAAGCTTTCTTT
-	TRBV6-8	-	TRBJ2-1	CASSYERVRQFF	TGTGCCAGCAGTTACGAGAGGGTAAGGCAGTTCTTC
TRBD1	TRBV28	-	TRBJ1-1	CASSFLDRMVGTEAFF	TGTGCCAGCAGTTTCCTGGACAGGATGGTCGGCACTGAAGCTTTCTTT
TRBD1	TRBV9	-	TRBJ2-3	CASSVWGNQGAQSDTQYF	TGTGCCAGCAGCGTTTGGGGAAATCAGGGGGCGCAGTCAGATACGCAGTATTTT
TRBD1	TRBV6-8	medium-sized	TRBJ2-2	CAIGQANTGELFF	TGTGCCATTGGACAGGCGAACACCGGGGAGCTGTTTTTT
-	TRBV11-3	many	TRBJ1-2	CASSRRGGLTSLDYGYTF	TGTGCCAGCAGCCGGAGGGGTGGGCTTACCAGCTTGGACTATGGCTACACCTTC
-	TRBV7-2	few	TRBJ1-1	CASLTLLNTEAFF	TGTGCCAGCCTTACACTGCTGAACACTGAAGCTTTCTTT
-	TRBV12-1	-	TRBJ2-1	CASSFAENSASSYNEQFF	TGTGCCAGCAGCTTTGCGGAGAATAGCGCGAGCTCCTACAATGAGCAGTTCTTC
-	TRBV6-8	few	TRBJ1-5	CASSYQAGYQPQHF	TGTGCCAGCAGTTACCAGGCAGGGTATCAGCCCCAGCATTTT
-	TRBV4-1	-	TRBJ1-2	CASSPRPGIRGYTF	TGCGCCAGCAGCCCGCGCCCCGGGATTCGGGGCTACACCTTC
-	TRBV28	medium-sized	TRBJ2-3	CASSLWPTDTQYF	TGTGCCAGCAGTTTATGGCCCACAGATACGCAGTATTTT
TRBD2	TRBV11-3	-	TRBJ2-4	CASSLSGASGGNIQYF	TGTGCCAGCAGCTTAAGTGGGGCTAGCGGGGGAAACATTCAGTACTTC
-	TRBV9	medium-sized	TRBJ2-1	CASSDAPGDEQFF	TGTGCCAGCAGCGACGCCCCAGGGGACGAGCAGTTCTTC
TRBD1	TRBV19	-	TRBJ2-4	CASSMPGTGAKNIQYF	TGTGCCAGTAGTATGCCAGGGACAGGAGCCAAAAACATTCAGTACTTC
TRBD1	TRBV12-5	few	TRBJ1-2	CASTSGTGNYGYTF	TGTGCCAGCACCTCCGGGACAGGGAACTATGGCTACACCTTC
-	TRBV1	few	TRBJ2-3	CASSQEGISTDTQYF	TGCGCCAGCAGCCAAGAGGGGATTAGCACAGATACGCAGTATTTT
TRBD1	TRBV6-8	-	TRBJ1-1	CASTTPGQGAPAFF	TGTGCCAGCACTACTCCGGGACAGGGGGCGCCGGCTTTCTTT
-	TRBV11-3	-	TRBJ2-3	CASSFQTGTDTQYF	TGTGCCAGCAGCTTCCAGACAGGAACAGATACGCAGTATTTT
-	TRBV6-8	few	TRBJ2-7	CAIGDTSYEQYF	TGTGCCATCGGGGACACCTCCTACGAGCAGTACTTC